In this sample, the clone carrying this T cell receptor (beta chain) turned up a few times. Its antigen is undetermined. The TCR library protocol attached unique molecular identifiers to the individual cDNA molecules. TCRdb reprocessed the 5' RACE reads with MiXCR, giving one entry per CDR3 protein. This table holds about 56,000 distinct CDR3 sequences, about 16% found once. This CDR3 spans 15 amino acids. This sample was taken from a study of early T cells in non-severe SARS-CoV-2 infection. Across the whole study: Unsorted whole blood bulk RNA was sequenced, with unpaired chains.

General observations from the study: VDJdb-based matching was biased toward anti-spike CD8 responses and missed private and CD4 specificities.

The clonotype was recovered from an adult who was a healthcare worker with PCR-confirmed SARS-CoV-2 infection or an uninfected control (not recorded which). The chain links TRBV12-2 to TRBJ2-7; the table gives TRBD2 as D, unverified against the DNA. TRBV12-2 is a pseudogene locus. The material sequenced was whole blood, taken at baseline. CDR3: CASRRTSGNEDEQYF. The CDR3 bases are TGTGCAAGTCGTCGGACTAGCGGGAATGAGGACGAGCAGTACTTC.